The source of this TCR beta chain is a study of blood T cell repertoires in COVID-19. Study background: Researchers got acute and convalescent COVID-19 samples from the United States, Italy and Spain.

The CDR3 length is 14 residues. Per the germline V gene, CDR1 is SGHRS and CDR2 is YFSETQ. Trimming took 5 bases from V and 5 from J; bases not matched to a gene: 8. Repertoires were generated with immunoSEQ multiplex PCR, while TCRdb's copy carries only in-frame clones and drops some. The sample records approximately 140,000 clones, over 80% being singletons. The sample holds one count of this clone. The sequence was obtained from a man in his sixties with active or convalescent COVID-19. This sequence joins TRBV5-1 and TRBJ1-2, with 8 bases fitting TRBD1. Sequenced: peripheral blood. The CDR3, as DNA: TGCGCCAGCAGTCTGTCGGGACAGGAGTATGGCTACACCTTC. Residues: CASSLSGQEYGYTF.